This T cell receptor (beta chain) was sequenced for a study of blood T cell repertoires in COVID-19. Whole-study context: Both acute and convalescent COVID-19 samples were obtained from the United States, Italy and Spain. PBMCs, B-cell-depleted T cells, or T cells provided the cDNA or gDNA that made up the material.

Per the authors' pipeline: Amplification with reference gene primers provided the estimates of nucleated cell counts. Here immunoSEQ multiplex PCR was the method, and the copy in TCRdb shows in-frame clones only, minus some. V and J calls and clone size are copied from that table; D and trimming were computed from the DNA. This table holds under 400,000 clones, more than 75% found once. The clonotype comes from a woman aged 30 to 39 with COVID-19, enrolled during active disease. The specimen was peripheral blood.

CDR3: CASSVSGRPFNEQFF. DNA for the CDR3: TGTGCCAGCAGCGTTAGCGGGAGGCCTTTCAATGAGCAGTTCTTC. The chain recombines TRBV5-4 with TRBJ2-1; 10 positions agree with TRBD2. Germline lookup yields CDR1 SGHNT and CDR2 YYREEE (reference sequence). The CDR3 spans 15 residues. The ends lost 4 bases at V and 6 bases at J; junction bases unmatched: 7.